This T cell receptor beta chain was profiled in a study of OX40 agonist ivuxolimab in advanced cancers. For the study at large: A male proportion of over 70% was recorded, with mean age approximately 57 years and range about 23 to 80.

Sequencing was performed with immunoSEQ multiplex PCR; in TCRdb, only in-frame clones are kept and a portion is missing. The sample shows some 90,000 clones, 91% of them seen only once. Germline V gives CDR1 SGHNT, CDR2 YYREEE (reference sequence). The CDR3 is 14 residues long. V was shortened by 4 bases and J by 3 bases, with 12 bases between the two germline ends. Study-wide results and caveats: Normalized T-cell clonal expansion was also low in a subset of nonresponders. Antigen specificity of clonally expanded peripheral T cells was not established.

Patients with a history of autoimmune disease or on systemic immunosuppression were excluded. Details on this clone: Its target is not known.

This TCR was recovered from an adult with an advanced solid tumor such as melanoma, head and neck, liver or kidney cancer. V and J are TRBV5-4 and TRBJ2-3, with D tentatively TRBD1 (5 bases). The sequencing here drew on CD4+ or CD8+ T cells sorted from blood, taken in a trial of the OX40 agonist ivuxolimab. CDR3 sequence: CASSPGSNTDTQYF. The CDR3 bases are TGTGCCAGCAGCCCAGGGTCAAATACAGATACGCAGTATTTT.